This T cell receptor (beta chain) was found in a study of identical twins. Findings of the study overall: Weaker excess twin sharing was seen among beta out-of-frame sequences.

Only a few counts were recorded for this clonotype. The antigen is undetermined. No donor was unhealthy or non-Caucasian. Germline assignment: CDR1 SGHVS and CDR2 FQNEAQ. This CDR3 is 16 amino acids long. V lost 1 base, J lost 2 bases, and 11 bases lay in between. Template switching introduced a universal primer site, and the cDNA bore unique molecular identifiers. In TCRdb, the 5' RACE reads were re-called with MiXCR into one record per CDR3 protein. The sample includes nearly 900,000 distinct CDR3 sequences, about 12% of them seen just once. A further study also used this sample, focusing on yellow fever vaccine responses in identical twins. That report notes: Twins' vaccine T cell responses were reported to seem partly convergent and partly personalized.

Sequences were obtained from PBMCs. The TCR sequence derives from a young woman in good health. The chain couples TRBV7-8 to TRBJ1-4; D is perhaps TRBD1 (5 bases). Here the CDR3 reads CASSLGGRGTNEKLFF. The DNA of the CDR3 is TGTGCCAGCAGCTTAGGAGGACGGGGGACTAATGAAAAACTGTTTTTT.